The source of this T cell receptor beta chain is a study of PD-L1 blockade in urothelial cancer. Generated by immunoSEQ multiplex PCR, the TCRdb table keeps only in-frame clones and is missing some. The data hold around 41,000 clones, with around 89% observed a single time. Sequencing was performed on PBMCs, taken around atezolizumab (anti-PD-L1) treatment. This clonotype was sampled from a woman aged 60-75 years with urothelial cancer.

The CDR3, as DNA: TGTGCCAGAAGTAGAAGCGGGAATAGGAACGAGCAGTACTTC. It codes for CARSRSGNRNEQYF. This rearrangement joins TRBV5-3 to TRBJ2-7; TRBD2 matches at 7 bases. TRBV5-3 is treated as an ORF (open reading frame) with a function not yet certain. V trimming: 5 bases; J trimming: 5 bases; junction bases outside the gene matches: 10. The CDR3 extends over 14 amino acids.